A single sample gave rise to the 20 T cell receptor beta chains below, sequenced in a study of PD-1 blockade in classical Hodgkin lymphoma. Time point given: cycle 4 day 1 (C4D1), after less than seven weeks of nivolumab. Relapse was seen in all patients after autologous stem cell transplantation, and brentuximab vedotin exposure was variable. Investigators obtained CD8+ T cells from thawed PBMCs by magnetic negative selection. The method was immunoSEQ multiplex PCR; TCRdb's version includes in-frame clones alone and lacks a portion of them. In the table there are fewer than 10,000 clones, approximately 82% of which are singletons. This specimen consisted of CD8+ T cells from blood, obtained before the fourth cycle of nivolumab. These receptors all come from a human donor with classical Hodgkin lymphoma.

This chain joins TRBV2 and TRBJ2-7, with D perhaps TRBD1 (6 bases). The V end was cut by 6 bases, the J end by 2 bases, with 14 bases between. CDR1 is SNHLY, CDR2 FYNNEI, per germline. The CDR3 extends over 14 amino acids. The CDR3, as DNA: TGTGCCAGCAGGGGGTTGACAGGCCCCTACGAGCAGTACTTC. Residues: CASRGLTGPYEQYF.

The chain couples TRBV5-6 to TRBJ1-5, with D tentatively TRBD1 (5 bases). V lost 5 bases to trimming and J lost 4 bases, with 22 bases between them. This CDR3 has 17 amino acids. Germline CDR1 and CDR2: SGHDT and YYEEEE. CDR3 sequence (DNA): TGTGCCAGCAGTCCTAAAAGCCCGGAGACAGAGAATCAGCCCCAGCATTTT. Translated, it gives CASSPKSPETENQPQHF.

This rearrangement joins TRBV19 to TRBJ1-1, with TRBD1 as a possible D gene (6 bases). The V end was cut by 3 bases, the J end by 0 bases, with 11 bases between. The germline CDR1 and CDR2 sequences are LNHDA and SQIVND (reference sequence). This CDR3 contains 15 residues. CDR3 protein: CASSIYHRVNTEAFF. The DNA for the CDR3 is TGTGCCAGTAGTATTTATCACAGGGTGAACACTGAAGCTTTCTTT. Full variable domain (outside the CDR3, taken from reference TRBV19 and TRBJ1-1): DGGITQSPKYLFRKEGQNVTLSCEQNLNHDAMYWYRQDPGQGLRLIYYSQIVNDFQKGDIAEGYSVSREKKESFPLTVTSAQKNPTAFYLCASSIYHRVNTEAFFGQGTRLTVV.

This clone came up once. This chain joins TRBV28 and TRBJ2-7; 10 bases map to TRBD1. Germline V gives CDR1 MDHEN, CDR2 SYDVKM. The CDR3 has 14 amino acids. Germline trimming cut 5 bases from V and 10 bases from J; bases unmatched to any gene: 11. The CDR3 spells CASSTPPGQGLQYF. CDR3 nucleotides: TGTGCCAGCAGTACCCCCCCGGGACAGGGGTTACAGTACTTC.

V usage is TRBV7-9 and J usage is TRBJ2-2, with D perhaps matching TRBD1 (6 bases). The V gene lost 8 bases and the J gene lost 6 bases, with 10 bases spanning the gap. The V gene's germline CDR1 is SEHNR and CDR2 FQNEAQ (reference sequence). The CDR3 loop spans 12 amino acids. The DNA of the CDR3 is TGTGCCAGCCCCAGGGGATCCGGGGAGCTGTTTTTT. Translating gives CASPRGSGELFF.

This sequence joins TRBV11-2 and TRBJ1-2; no firm D call. The germline V gene has CDR1 SGHAT and CDR2 FQNNGV. V gave up 2 bases and J gave up 3 bases, with 10 bases separating them. This CDR3 region has 14 residues. CDR3 in amino acids: CASSLREPDYGYTF. The CDR3 region has the DNA TGTGCCAGCAGCTTACGTGAGCCTGACTATGGCTACACCTTC.

The chain joins TRBV4-1 to TRBJ1-1; tentatively, D is TRBD1 (6 bases). The germline CDR1 and CDR2 sequences are MGHRA and YSYEKL. V lost 3 bases, J lost 1 base, and 9 bases lay in between. The CDR3 is 14 residues long. The CDR3 region has the DNA TGCGCCAGCAGCCAGGCGGGGGCGAACACTGAAGCTTTCTTT. Protein: CASSQAGANTEAFF.

The chain uses TRBV6-1 and TRBJ2-2, with D tentatively TRBD1 (5 bases). Germline CDR1 and CDR2: MNHNS and SASEGT. This CDR3 has 14 amino acids. The ends were cut back, 6 bases at V and 6 bases at J, with 14 bases in the middle. The CDR3 loop is CASRGRVSPGELFF. As DNA, the CDR3 is TGTGCCAGCAGGGGCAGGGTTAGTCCCGGGGAGCTGTTTTTT.

The chain recombines TRBV18 with TRBJ2-1, with D tentatively TRBD1 or TRBD2 (5 bases each). CDR1 and CDR2 (germline): KGHSH, LQKENI. The CDR3 consists of 14 residues. Trimming took 4 bases from V and 9 from J, leaving 16 bases between them. The CDR3 sequence: CASSHPTGPAEQFF. The CDR3 nucleotides read TGTGCCAGCTCACACCCAACGGGGCCCGCTGAGCAGTTCTTC.

V usage is TRBV7-9 and J usage is TRBJ2-7, with 8 bases identical to TRBD1. The ends lost 2 bases at V and 5 bases at J; junction bases unmatched: 8. This CDR3 is 15 amino acids long. The germline gives CDR1 SEHNR, CDR2 FQNEAQ (reference sequence). CDR3 residues: CASSLPTGVLDEQYF. In nucleotides, the CDR3 is TGTGCCAGCAGCTTACCGACAGGGGTATTAGACGAGCAGTACTTC.

The chain couples TRBV28 to TRBJ1-2; D gene uncertain. V was pared by 5 bases and J by 4 bases, with 14 bases between. From germline, CDR1 is MDHEN and CDR2 SYDVKM. This CDR3 has 14 residues. CDR3 coding DNA: TGTGCCAGCAGTGTTAAGGTGATCGGCTATGGCTACACCTTC. Translation gives CASSVKVIGYGYTF.

The chain couples TRBV11-3 to TRBJ2-1, with D possibly matching TRBD2 (5 bases). The CDR3 consists of 14 residues. Germline values: CDR1 SGHNT, CDR2 YENEEA. The ends were cut back, 5 bases at V and 4 bases at J, with 12 bases in the middle. The CDR3 coding sequence is TGTGCCAGCAGCCCCTCCGGGAAGTACAATGAGCAGTTCTTC. It translates to CASSPSGKYNEQFF.

This clone has just a few counts. The genes are TRBV7-2 and TRBJ1-1, with D perhaps matching TRBD1 (5 bases). Germline CDR1 is SGHTA and CDR2 is FQGNSA. Trimming shortened V by 0 bases and J by 5 bases, and 7 bases separated the two germline ends. This CDR3 has 13 residues. CDR3 region: CASSLAWGTEAFF. The CDR3 DNA reads TGTGCCAGCAGCTTAGCGTGGGGGACTGAAGCTTTCTTT.

The chain carries TRBV13 and TRBJ2-5; D gene unclear. This CDR3 comprises 15 residues. V lost 1 base to trimming and J lost 5 bases, with 14 bases between them. Germline values: CDR1 PRHDT, CDR2 FYEKMQ (reference sequence). CDR3 in DNA: TGTGCCAGCAGCTTAGTTTCAGGAGTTAGGGAGACCCAGTACTTC. It specifies CASSLVSGVRETQYF.

V is TRBV5-8 and J is TRBJ2-3; 7 bases are a match to TRBD1. This CDR3 comprises 14 residues. CDR1 SGHTS and CDR2 YDEGEE come from the germline V gene. V lost 4 bases to trimming and J lost 6 bases; unmatched junction nucleotides: 8. CDR3 region: CASSPETGYDTQYF. The CDR3, as DNA: TGTGCCAGCAGCCCTGAGACAGGGTACGATACGCAGTATTTT.

The J gene is TRBJ2-1, the V gene TRBV30; D possibly corresponds to TRBD2 (6 bases). Trimming removed 1 base at V and 7 bases at J, with 11 bases between. CDR1 GTSNPN and CDR2 SVGIG come from the germline V gene (reference sequence). CDR3 length: 13 residues. The CDR3 DNA is TGTGCCTGGAGTGGACTAGGTCGGAATGAGCAGTTCTTC. Its translation is CAWSGLGRNEQFF.

The chain is built from TRBV7-2 and TRBJ1-1; D gene ambiguous. V lost 6 bases, J lost 5 bases, and 10 bases lay in between. There are 12 residues in the CDR3. The germline CDR1 and CDR2 sequences are SGHTA and FQGNSA. CDR3 region: CASSLLGTEAFF. CDR3 nucleotides: TGTGCCAGCAGTCTTCTTGGGACTGAAGCTTTCTTT.

The chain links TRBV28 to TRBJ1-6; 7 positions match TRBD1. The germline V gene encodes CDR1 MDHEN and CDR2 SYDVKM. The CDR3 extends over 14 amino acids. With V trimmed by 5 bases and J by 7 bases, 5 bases remained unmatched. The CDR3 sequence: CASSRDRDNSPLHF. The CDR3 nucleotides read TGTGCCAGCAGTCGCGACAGGGACAATTCACCCCTCCACTTT.

The chain is built from TRBV10-2 and TRBJ2-7; the D call may be TRBD1 or TRBD2 (5 bases each). Germline V CDR1 and CDR2: WSHSY, SAAADI. V was trimmed by 4 bases and J by 2 bases, leaving 9 bases between them. The CDR3 spans 13 residues. The CDR3 reads CASSARDAYEQYF. DNA for the CDR3: TGCGCCAGCAGTGCACGGGACGCCTACGAGCAGTACTTC.

CDR3 sequence: CASSLVLRSAEAFF. In DNA, the CDR3 is TGTGCCAGCAGCTTAGTTCTACGGTCGGCAGAGGCGTTCTTC. The rearrangement uses TRBV11-2 and TRBJ2-1; D unresolved. This CDR3 is 14 amino acids long. Deletions cut 1 base from V and 15 bases from J, with 19 bases between. Germline V gene lookup returns CDR1 SGHAT and CDR2 FQNNGV.